This is a list of T cell receptor beta chains from one sample in a study of control samples from healthy donors and cancer patients. Assay used: immunoSEQ multiplex PCR; TCRdb lists only in-frame clones, some missing. The table shows fewer than 40,000 clones, with around 94% occurring only once. Material: blood. These TCRs come from a man aged 55 to 69 in good health. CDR3s include the opening cysteine and the closing phenylalanine or tryptophan. The D gene is left open where the match is weak. Only part of the rows carry a size: once, few, many, or a class if the clone is expanded.

>-|TRBD1|TRBJ2-2|TRBV19
TGTGCCAGCCGGGACAGGGCGAGGGGGGAGCTGTTTTTT
CASRDRARGELFF
>-|-|TRBJ1-1|TRBV6-2/TRBV6-3
TGTGCCAGCAGTTACGAAAAGGTACAAATGAACACTGAAGCTTTCTTT
CASSYEKVQMNTEAFF
>-|-|TRBJ1-1|TRBV28
TGTGCCAGCAGTACAGGGTCGAACACTGAAGCTTTCTTT
CASSTGSNTEAFF
>once|-|TRBJ2-1|TRBV3-1/TRBV3-2
TGTGCCAGCAGCCACCGAGTCCATGAGCAGTTCTTC
CASSHRVHEQFF
>-|-|TRBJ2-5|TRBV12-3/TRBV12-4
TGTGCCAGTAGTTTTTCAGGGGAGACCCAGTACTTC
CASSFSGETQYF
>-|-|TRBJ1-3|TRBV7-2
TGTGCCAGCAGCTTAGTGGGCCAGACTCCCTCTGGAAACACCATATATTTT
CASSLVGQTPSGNTIYF
>once|TRBD1|TRBJ1-1|TRBV18
TGTGCCAGCTCAGGACGGACAGGGGACACTGAAGCTTTCTTT
CASSGRTGDTEAFF
>-|-|TRBJ2-2|TRBV4-3
TGCGCCAGCAGCCAAGGACCACAACAATACTCCAACACCGGGGAGCTGTTTTTT
CASSQGPQQYSNTGELFF
>-|TRBD1|TRBJ2-6|TRBV4-1
TGCGCCAGCAGCCAAGACTACGACAGGGAACCTGGGGCCAACGTCCTGACTTTC
CASSQDYDREPGANVLTF
>once|TRBD1|TRBJ2-6|TRBV28
TGTGCCAGCAGTTTGACAGGGGCTGGGGCCAACGTCCTGACTTTC
CASSLTGAGANVLTF
>-|-|TRBJ1-4|TRBV28
TGTGCCAGCAGTTTCTCGGGACCAGGTTCGGTAAAACTGTTTTTT
CASSFSGPGSVKLFF
>-|-|TRBJ1-1|TRBV5-5
TGTGCCAGCAGCTTGATTAGGGGTCCTTTGACTGAAGCTTTCTTT
CASSLIRGPLTEAFF
>-|-|TRBJ2-7|TRBV7-2
TGTGCCAGCAGCTTTTATGGGGGTCCCTACGAGCAGTACTTC
CASSFYGGPYEQYF
>-|TRBD2|TRBJ2-6|TRBV19
TGTGCCAGTAGTCCCCGGGGGGGGTACGAGGCTGGGGCCAACGTCCTGACTTTC
CASSPRGGYEAGANVLTF
>-|TRBD2|TRBJ2-3|TRBV4-2
TGTGCCAGCAGCCAATCCTGGCGAGCGGGAGTCACAGATACGCAGTATTTT
CASSQSWRAGVTDTQYF
>-|-|TRBJ2-7|TRBV6-1
TGTGCCAGCAGTGAAGCTCTAACAGGATTCTACGAGCAGTACTTC
CASSEALTGFYEQYF
>-|-|TRBJ1-2|TRBV11-2
TGTGCCAGCAGCTTATTACAAAACTATGGCTACACCTTC
CASSLLQNYGYTF
>-|-|TRBJ1-5|TRBV18
TGTGCCAGCTCACCACAGGGGGATCAGCCCCAGCATTTT
CASSPQGDQPQHF
>-|-|TRBJ1-2|TRBV5-1
TGCGCCAGCAGCTACGAAAAAGCCAACTATGGCTACACCTTC
CASSYEKANYGYTF
>-|-|TRBJ2-1|TRBV20-1
TGCAGTGCTCTGGCCCACAATGAGCAGTTCTTC
CSALAHNEQFF
>-|-|TRBJ1-2|TRBV18
TGTGCCAGCTCACCTGACAGAAATTTTAACTATGGCTACACCTTC
CASSPDRNFNYGYTF
>-|-|TRBJ1-3|TRBV2
TGTGCCAGCAGCCTAGGGAGGACTGGAAACACCATATATTTT
CASSLGRTGNTIYF
>-|-|TRBJ1-4|TRBV29-1
TGCAGCGTTCGAAGCCCCGCAACTAATGAAAAACTGTTTTTT
CSVRSPATNEKLFF
>-|-|TRBJ1-3|TRBV12-3/TRBV12-4
TGTGCCAGCAGTTTAGTACAAGGAAACACCATATATTTT
CASSLVQGNTIYF
>-|-|TRBJ2-5|TRBV7-2
TGTGCCAGCAGCTTAGCCCCCTGGAGGGGTGCAGAGACCCAGTACTTC
CASSLAPWRGAETQYF
>few|-|TRBJ2-7|TRBV5-6
TGTGCCAGCAGCTTAAAGGGACATTACGAGCAGTACTTC
CASSLKGHYEQYF
>-|-|TRBJ2-2|TRBV2
TGTGCCAGCCACGCGGGTACCGGGGAGCTGTTTTTT
CASHAGTGELFF
>-|TRBD1|TRBJ1-4|TRBV7-9
TGTGCCAGCAGCTCCCGACAGGGTGGTGAAAAACTGTTTTTT
CASSSRQGGEKLFF
>-|-|TRBJ2-3|TRBV5-1
TGCGCCAGCAGCTTAACGGGGAGTGGATCAGATACGCAGTATTTT
CASSLTGSGSDTQYF
>-|-|TRBJ2-6|TRBV6-6
TGTGCCAGCAGTTCACCTCACTCTGGGGCCAACGTCCTGACTTTC
CASSSPHSGANVLTF
>-|-|TRBJ1-6|TRBV5-1
TGCGCCAGCAGCGGAGCGACAGGCTCCTATAATTCACCCCTCCACTTT
CASSGATGSYNSPLHF
>-|TRBD1|TRBJ1-1|TRBV6-5
TGTGCCAGCAGTTACTCACGAACAGGGGGCACTGAAGCTTTCTTT
CASSYSRTGGTEAFF
>-|-|TRBJ1-2|TRBV19
TGTGCCAGTAGTGTAGGGGCCGGCTATGGCTACACCTTC
CASSVGAGYGYTF
>-|TRBD1|TRBJ1-1|TRBV5-4
TGTGCCAGCAGCCGCCCGACAGGGCCCAACACTGAAGCTTTCTTT
CASSRPTGPNTEAFF
>-|-|TRBJ1-3|TRBV25-1
TGTGCCAGCAGCCCGGGGGACACCATATATTTT
CASSPGDTIYF
>-|-|TRBJ1-6|TRBV7-8
TGTGCCAGCAGCCTCCAGTGGGAGGGGAATTCACCCCTCCACTTT
CASSLQWEGNSPLHF
>-|-|TRBJ1-2|TRBV11-2
TGTGCCAGCAGCGTGACAGGTGTCAGTCCAATCTATGGCTACACCTTC
CASSVTGVSPIYGYTF
>-|-|TRBJ1-5|TRBV7-8
TGTGCCAGCAGCTTATGGGGGGGTCAGCCCCAGCATTTT
CASSLWGGQPQHF
>-|-|TRBJ2-1|TRBV7-2
TGTGCCAGCAGCTTAGGACCAGGGGGAGGGTACAATGAGCAGTTCTTC
CASSLGPGGGYNEQFF
>once|-|TRBJ2-2|TRBV10-2
TGCGCCACCCTTTATACCGGGGAGCTGTTTTTT
CATLYTGELFF
>-|-|TRBJ2-2|TRBV5-5
TGTGCCAGCAGCTTTCGGGGCACCGGGGAGCTGTTTTTT
CASSFRGTGELFF
>-|-|TRBJ2-2|TRBV7-8
TGTGCCAGCAGCGCCCAACAGGGTGCGGGTACCGGGGAGCTGTTTTTT
CASSAQQGAGTGELFF
>-|TRBD2|TRBJ2-7|TRBV15
TGTGCCACCAGCAGAGACTTTCGGGGAGGGGAGCAGTACTTC
CATSRDFRGGEQYF
>-|-|TRBJ2-1|TRBV6-1
TGTGCCAGCAGTGCCGGACGGCGACTTAGCTCCTACAATGAGCAGTTCTTC
CASSAGRRLSSYNEQFF
>-|-|TRBJ2-3|TRBV2
TGTGCCAGCAGTGAAGCGATAGGGAAAGCAGATACGCAGTATTTT
CASSEAIGKADTQYF
>once|-|TRBJ1-1|TRBV3-1/TRBV3-2
TGTGCCAGCAGCCAAGAGTTCCTGAACACTGAAGCTTTCTTT
CASSQEFLNTEAFF
>-|-|TRBJ1-5|TRBV6-6
TGTGCCAGCACCGTACAGGGCGGACAGCCCCAGCATTTT
CASTVQGGQPQHF
>-|TRBD1|TRBJ1-3|TRBV18
TGTGCCAGCTCACCTTTCGGGACAGAGGTTCCTGGAAACACCATATATTTT
CASSPFGTEVPGNTIYF
>-|-|TRBJ2-4|TRBV28
TGTGCCAGCAGTTGGGCGGGGAGAGCCAAAAACATTCAGTACTTC
CASSWAGRAKNIQYF
>-|-|TRBJ2-7|TRBV19
TGTGCCACCCGGACAGCCTACGAGCAGTACTTC
CATRTAYEQYF
>-|-|TRBJ1-2|TRBV29-1
TGCAGCGTTGGACAGAGGGTTAATGGCTACACCTTC
CSVGQRVNGYTF
>-|TRBD1|TRBJ1-2|TRBV6-5
TGTGCCAGCAGATCCGGACAGGGGGCTCGAGGCTACACCTTC
CASRSGQGARGYTF
>-|-|TRBJ1-2|TRBV7-8
TGTGCCAGCAGCTTATCTGGGGGGCTTGGCTATGGCTACACCTTC
CASSLSGGLGYGYTF
>-|TRBD1|TRBJ2-1|TRBV7-8
TGTGCCAGCAGCTTGGGGACAGCAAATAACAATGAGCAGTTCTTC
CASSLGTANNNEQFF
>-|-|TRBJ1-2|TRBV7-9
TGTGCCAGCAGCTTGCTCAGGGTTGGGTATGGCTACACCTTC
CASSLLRVGYGYTF
>once|TRBD1|TRBJ1-5|TRBV3-1/TRBV3-2
TGTGCCAGCAGCCAAACACTCAGGGGGGCTCAGCCCCAGCATTTT
CASSQTLRGAQPQHF
>-|-|TRBJ1-2|TRBV29-1
TGCAGCGCCCCCGGGGCAGGTATTCAGGGCTACACCTTC
CSAPGAGIQGYTF
>-|TRBD1|TRBJ1-5|TRBV7-2
TGTGCCAGCAGCCCAAACACAGGGGGCGAGAATCAGCCCCAGCATTTT
CASSPNTGGENQPQHF
>-|-|TRBJ1-2|TRBV28
TGTGCCAGCTCTGGATATGGCTACACCTTC
CASSGYGYTF